Shown below are 5 T cell receptor beta chains from a single sample sequenced in a study of blood T cell repertoires in COVID-19. Clones were read by immunoSEQ multiplex PCR, and TCRdb kept only the in-frame ones, dropping some. The sample records around 270,000 clones, about 87% being singletons. Sequencing was carried out using peripheral blood. The origin of the receptors is a man between 60 and 70 years old who had recovered from COVID-19.

The chain carries TRBV5-1 and TRBJ1-1; D possibly corresponds to TRBD1 (5 bases). Germline V gene data show CDR1 as SGHRS and CDR2 as YFSETQ. V lost 4 bases, J lost 2 bases, and 9 bases lay in between. This CDR3 is 13 amino acids long. CDR3 sequence: CASSQGLNTEAFF. DNA of the CDR3: TGCGCCAGCAGCCAGGGACTCAACACTGAAGCTTTCTTT.

The genes are TRBV18 and TRBJ1-5; 10 positions agree with TRBD1. After removal of 3 bases from V and 0 bases from J, the junction contained 8 bases not matched to a gene. Germline V lookup: CDR1 KGHSH, CDR2 LQKENI. The CDR3 totals 18 residues. Here the CDR3 reads CASSPTLGTGASNQPQHF. In DNA form, the CDR3 reads TGTGCCAGCTCACCTACCCTCGGGACAGGGGCTAGCAATCAGCCCCAGCATTTT.

The CDR3 DNA follows: TGTGCCAGCAGCTTGGCCAGGGAATTTTCCTACGAGCAGTACTTC. Translated, it gives CASSLAREFSYEQYF. The chain couples TRBV5-5 to TRBJ2-7; a weak D match, TRBD1 (5 bases). The CDR3 has 15 residues. Per the germline V gene, CDR1 is SGHKS and CDR2 is YYEKEE (reference sequence). V lost 0 bases and J 1 base, leaving 11 bases between the germline ends.

CDR3: CASSSDSNLIYF. CDR3 coding DNA: TGTGCCAGCAGCTCCGACAGTAACCTGATATATTTT. The genes are TRBV6-5 and TRBJ1-3; possible D gene TRBD1, 5 bases. CDR1 and CDR2 (germline): MNHEY, SVGAGI. Trimming pared 6 bases from V and 13 bases from J, leaving 16 bases between. The CDR3 has 12 residues.

The chain recombines TRBV28 with TRBJ2-7; D remains unclear. CDR1 is MDHEN and CDR2 is SYDVKM in the germline V gene. This CDR3 is 11 amino acids long. V lost 4 bases and J lost 6, with 7 bases in between. CDR3 nucleotides: TGTGCCAGCAGTTACACGGGCGAGCAGTACTTC. This codes for CASSYTGEQYF.